The clone carrying this T cell receptor (beta chain) is called large (0.1 to 1%) based on its frequency. Its antigen is currently unknown. Cells that were CD45RO-CCR7+CD27+CD95- constituted naive CD8+ T cells. This specimen belongs to a study of CXCR3-negative and CXCR3-positive naive CD8 T cells. General study results and limits: Comparison of naive cells showed more hydrophobic TRB CDR3s in CXCR3-positive than in CXCR3-negative naive cells.

UMI-labeled 5' RACE yielded the TRB cDNA libraries. TCRdb reprocessed the 5' RACE reads, with one entry per CDR3 protein and no DNA. The table for this sample gives over 35,000 distinct CDR3 sequences. Sequenced input: naive CXCR3- CD8+ T cells from blood. Subset reported: CD45RO-CCR7+CD27+CD95- naive CD8+ T cells lacking CXCR3 (TNR3-). This receptor was identified in a human donor in good health. Some clones in this sample may be carry-over from other donors' samples.

The CDR3 loop reads CSARDLGGINYGYTF. The chain has TRBV20-1 and TRBJ1-2; there is no DNA to check the TCRdb D call of TRBD1. In germline, CDR1 is DFQATT, CDR2 SNEGSKA (reference sequence). This CDR3 contains 15 residues.